Shown below are 3 T cell receptor beta chains from a single sample sequenced in a study of blood T cell repertoires in COVID-19. Clones were read by immunoSEQ multiplex PCR, and TCRdb kept only the in-frame ones, dropping some. The sample holds some 100,000 clones, around 87% seen once. The sample taken for sequencing was peripheral blood. These receptors were taken from a human donor in a cohort sampled during active COVID-19.

The CDR3 nucleotides read TGTGCCAGCAGCTTAGGACTTGTAGACAAAAACATTCAGTACTTC. Protein sequence: CASSLGLVDKNIQYF. The V gene is TRBV7-2, the J gene TRBJ2-4; no definite D call. The CDR3 sequence is 15 residues long. Trimming cost V 1 base and J 3 bases, with 10 bases left between them. The V gene's germline CDR1 is SGHTA and CDR2 FQGNSA.

The chain uses TRBV6-5 and TRBJ1-5, with a possible D match to TRBD1 (6 bases). Germline CDR1 and CDR2: MNHEY and SVGAGI. CDR3 length: 12 residues. V lost 7 bases, J lost 7 bases, and 11 bases lay in between. CDR3 sequence (DNA): TGTGCCAGCAACAGGGCTGGGCAGCCCCAGCATTTT. It encodes CASNRAGQPQHF.

The chain is built from TRBV30 and TRBJ2-5; 15 bases agree with TRBD2. The CDR3 runs 16 residues. Germline values: CDR1 GTSNPN, CDR2 SVGIG (reference sequence). With V trimmed by 4 bases and J by 9 bases, 12 bases remained unmatched. DNA of the CDR3: TGTGCCTGGACCACGGGACTAGCGGGGGGCCTCCAACCCCAGTACTTC. As protein: CAWTTGLAGGLQPQYF. Filled out from reference TRBV30 and TRBJ2-5, the complete variable domain reads SQTIHQWPATLVQPVGSPLSLECTVEGTSNPNLYWYRQAAGRGLQLLFYSVGIGQISSEVPQNLSASRPQDRQFILSSKKLLLSDSGFYLCAWTTGLAGGLQPQYFGPGTRLLVL.